A selection of T cell receptor beta chains follows, all from one sample in a study of response to subunit inactivated influenza vaccine. Each CDR3 protein gets one entry after TCRdb re-called the RT-PCR reads with MiXCR. Of around 190,000 distinct CDR3 sequences in the sample, about 10% are singletons; the top ten hold approximately 10%. Sequencing used non-naive T cells sorted from PBMCs, obtained on the day of vaccination. These receptor sequences come from a man aged 50-59 years who received an inactivated influenza vaccine. Both conserved end residues are part of each CDR3. Fields, in order: J gene, V gene, D gene, CDR3 protein. The D gene is left open where the match is weak.

TRBJ2-5 | TRBV5-1 | - | CASSLMRGARVETQYF
TRBJ2-1 | TRBV6-2/TRBV6-3 | TRBD2 | CASRDYVDEQFF
TRBJ2-5 | TRBV11-1 | - | CASSLTIGQGGETQYF
TRBJ2-2 | TRBV3-1 | - | CASSQDVTGAGELFF
TRBJ1-2 | TRBV19 | - | CASSLGGAVSYTF
TRBJ2-2 | TRBV11-1 | TRBD2 | CASSSISGLAGAHTGELFF
TRBJ2-6 | TRBV20-1 | - | CSGVGANVLTF
TRBJ2-1 | TRBV24-1 | TRBD1 | CATSDFTGTGDNEQFF
TRBJ2-5 | TRBV20-1 | - | CSARDYGTQYQETQYF
TRBJ2-1 | TRBV7-7 | TRBD2 | CASSLNKREGLNEQFF
TRBJ2-2 | TRBV29-1 | TRBD1 | CSVLGQGPNTGELFF
TRBJ2-3 | TRBV6-1 | TRBD1 | CASSRDRGRTDTQYF
TRBJ2-3 | TRBV27 | TRBD2 | CASSPGPGLAGGPTDTQYF
TRBJ1-1 | TRBV5-5 | - | CASSLALSNLLNTEAFF
TRBJ2-7 | TRBV6-2/TRBV6-3 | - | CASSYDRGYEQYF
TRBJ1-1 | TRBV11-1 | - | CASSFPGLGTEAFF
TRBJ1-2 | TRBV28 | - | CASSAIRDFYGYTF
TRBJ1-2 | TRBV28 | TRBD1 | CASSSIRQGGLGYTF
TRBJ1-2 | TRBV12-3/TRBV12-4 | - | CASSLSVRAPGYTF
TRBJ1-5 | TRBV27 | - | CASSNSLLAPQHF
TRBJ1-5 | TRBV27 | TRBD1 | CASKETGTGGLAQHF
TRBJ1-1 | TRBV4-2 | - | CASSQGPGLGYTEAFF
TRBJ2-1 | TRBV5-1 | TRBD1 | CASSFTGESNNEQFF
TRBJ2-6 | TRBV9 | - | CASSVRAGAYSGPNVLTF
TRBJ2-3 | TRBV5-1 | - | CASRQGRGIEDTQYF
TRBJ2-2 | TRBV20-1 | - | CSAKGAGGRLSTGELFF
TRBJ2-3 | TRBV5-1 | - | CASRVGPASTDTQYF
TRBJ2-5 | TRBV6-2/TRBV6-3 | - | CASSYSRADGTQYF
TRBJ2-3 | TRBV5-1 | TRBD1 | CATSLGQGWSTDTQYF